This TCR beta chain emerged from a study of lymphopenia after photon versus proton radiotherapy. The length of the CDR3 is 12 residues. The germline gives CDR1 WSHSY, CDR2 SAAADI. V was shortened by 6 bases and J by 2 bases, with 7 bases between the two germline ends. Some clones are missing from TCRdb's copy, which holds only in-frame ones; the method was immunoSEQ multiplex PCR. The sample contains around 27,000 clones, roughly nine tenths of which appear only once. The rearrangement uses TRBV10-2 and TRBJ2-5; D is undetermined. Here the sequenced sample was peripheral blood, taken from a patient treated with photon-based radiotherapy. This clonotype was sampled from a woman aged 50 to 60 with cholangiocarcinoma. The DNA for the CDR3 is TGCGCCAGCAGGAGGCTGCAAGAGACCCAGTACTTC. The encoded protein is CASRRLQETQYF.